The 8 T cell receptor beta chains in this list originate from one sample, sequenced in a study of T-cell reconstitution after alpha-beta-depleted transplantation in children. Unique molecular identifiers tagged the TCRbeta library. TCRdb redid the calling of the PCR reads with MiXCR, one entry per CDR3 protein. The repertoire holds 300,000 to 400,000 distinct CDR3 sequences, with 15% to 20% as singletons. The input for sequencing was PBMCs, mostly from graft donor cells, taken 360 days after TCRalphabeta/CD19-depleted stem cell transplant. Receptors originate from a male patient aged 2 to 10 who had a stem cell transplant for acute lymphoblastic leukemia, so the T cells may come from the graft donor.

Many counts were recorded for this clonotype. This chain uses TRBV14 with TRBJ2-1; 9 bases agree with TRBD2. The CDR3 covers 15 residues. After removal of 2 bases from V and 5 bases from J, the junction contained 4 bases not matched to a gene. Looked up from germline, CDR1 is SGHDN and CDR2 is FVKESK. CDR3 protein: CASSQLAGEDNEQFF. The DNA of the CDR3 is TGTGCCAGCAGCCAATTAGCGGGGGAGGACAATGAGCAGTTCTTC.

The chain joins TRBV20-1 to TRBJ2-7, with 9 bases fitting TRBD1. Losses at the gene ends were 0 bases for V and 0 bases for J; bases not matched to a gene: 9. The CDR3 runs to 17 residues. CDR1 DFQATT and CDR2 SNEGSKA come from the germline V gene (reference sequence). The CDR3 loop reads CSARDSGGTGSSYEQYF. In nucleotides, the CDR3 is TGCAGTGCTAGAGATTCAGGCGGGACAGGGAGCTCCTACGAGCAGTACTTC.

This clonotype was seen a handful of times. The chain joins TRBV29-1 to TRBJ2-5, with D uncertain. The CDR3 covers 11 residues. Trimming took 6 bases from V and 9 from J, leaving 14 bases between them. CDR1 is SQVTM, CDR2 ANQGSEA, per germline. This chain's CDR3 is CSVQVLAAQYF. CDR3 nucleotide sequence: TGCAGCGTCCAGGTGCTGGCGGCCCAGTACTTC.

This chain uses TRBV20-1 with TRBJ2-7; D ambiguous. Germline CDR1 reads DFQATT; CDR2 reads SNEGSKA (reference sequence). CDR3 length: 12 amino acids. Trimming left V 4 bases short and J 2 bases short, with 9 bases between. In DNA form, the CDR3 reads TGCAGTGCTAAGGTCTTCGCCTACGAGCAGTACTTC. It specifies CSAKVFAYEQYF.

This clonotype was observed a few times. This chain uses TRBV5-1 with TRBJ1-2, with D uncertain. There are 16 residues in the CDR3. Between the trimmed V and J ends, which lost 1 base and 2 bases, there was a span of 15 bases. Germline V gene lookup returns CDR1 SGHRS and CDR2 YFSETQ. CDR3 residues: CASSLSPWTGNYGYTF. CDR3 nucleotides: TGCGCCAGCAGCTTGTCCCCATGGACTGGGAACTATGGCTACACCTTC.

The table lists this clonotype with a few counts. The rearrangement links TRBV29-1 to TRBJ2-7, with D perhaps TRBD1 or TRBD2 (5 bases each). The CDR3 consists of 15 residues. Germline V lookup: CDR1 SQVTM, CDR2 ANQGSEA. Trimming cost V 7 bases and J 4 bases, with 23 bases left between them. CDR3 in DNA: TGCAGCGCCGGGGACGCTTGGTCGCCTTATTACGAGCAGTACTTC. Translated, it gives CSAGDAWSPYYEQYF.

This clonotype was detected only a few times. The chain links TRBV9 to TRBJ2-5; D may be TRBD2 (6 bases). The V end lost 0 bases, the J end lost 1 base, and 7 bases lay between the germline ends. The CDR3 covers 14 residues. Per germline, CDR1 SGDLS and CDR2 YYNGEE. CDR3 DNA sequence: TGTGCCAGCAGCGTAGCGGGAGTCCAAGAGACCCAGTACTTC. Encoded protein: CASSVAGVQETQYF. The variable domain in full, with the rest retrieved from reference TRBV9 and TRBJ2-5, is DSGVTQTPKHLITATGQRVTLRCSPRSGDLSVYWYQQSLDQGLQFLIQYYNGEERAKGNILERFSAQQFPDLHSELNLSSLELGDSALYFCASSVAGVQETQYFGPGTRLLVL.

This clonotype was detected a few times. This chain uses TRBV29-1 with TRBJ2-1, with a weak D call TRBD1 (5 bases). Per germline, CDR1 SQVTM and CDR2 ANQGSEA. CDR3 length: 14 residues. The V and J ends lost 4 bases and 3 bases respectively, with 13 bases between them. CDR3 in amino acids: CSVAAFRDYNEQFF. In DNA form, the CDR3 reads TGCAGCGTTGCCGCATTCAGGGACTACAATGAGCAGTTCTTC.